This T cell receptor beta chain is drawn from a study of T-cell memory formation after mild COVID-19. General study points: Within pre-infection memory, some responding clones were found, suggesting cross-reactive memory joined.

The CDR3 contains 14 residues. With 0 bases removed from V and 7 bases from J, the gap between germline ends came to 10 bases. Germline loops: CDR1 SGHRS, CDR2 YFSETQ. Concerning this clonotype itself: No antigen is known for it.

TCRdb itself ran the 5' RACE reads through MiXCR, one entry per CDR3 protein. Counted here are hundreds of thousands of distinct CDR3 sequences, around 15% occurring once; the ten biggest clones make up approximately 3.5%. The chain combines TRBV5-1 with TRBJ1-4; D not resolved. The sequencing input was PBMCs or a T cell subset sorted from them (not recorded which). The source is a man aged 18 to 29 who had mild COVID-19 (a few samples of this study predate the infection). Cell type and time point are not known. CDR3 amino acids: CASSLGSRTEKLFF. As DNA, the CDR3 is TGCGCCAGCAGCTTGGGGTCCAGAACTGAAAAACTGTTTTTT.